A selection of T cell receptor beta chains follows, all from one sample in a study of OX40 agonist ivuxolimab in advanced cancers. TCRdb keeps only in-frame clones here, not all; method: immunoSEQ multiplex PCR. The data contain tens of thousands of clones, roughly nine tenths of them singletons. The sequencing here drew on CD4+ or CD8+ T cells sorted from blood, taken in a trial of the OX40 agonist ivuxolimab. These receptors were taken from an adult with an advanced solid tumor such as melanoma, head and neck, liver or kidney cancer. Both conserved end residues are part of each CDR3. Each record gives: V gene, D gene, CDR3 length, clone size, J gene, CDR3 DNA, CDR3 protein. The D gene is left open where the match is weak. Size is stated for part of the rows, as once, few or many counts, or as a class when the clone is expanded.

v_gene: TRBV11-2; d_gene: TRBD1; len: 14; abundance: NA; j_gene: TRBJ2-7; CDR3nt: TGTGCCAGCAGCATCCGACAGGGTTCCTACGAGCAGTACTTC; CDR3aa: CASSIRQGSYEQYF
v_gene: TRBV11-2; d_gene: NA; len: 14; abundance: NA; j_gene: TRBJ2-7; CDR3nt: TGTGCCAGCAGCTTACACGGGAGCTCCTACGAGCAGTACTTC; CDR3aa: CASSLHGSSYEQYF
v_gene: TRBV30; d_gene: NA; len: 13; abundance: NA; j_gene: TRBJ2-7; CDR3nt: TGTGCCTGGAACCGGAAGGTCCCCTACGAGCAGTACTTC; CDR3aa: CAWNRKVPYEQYF
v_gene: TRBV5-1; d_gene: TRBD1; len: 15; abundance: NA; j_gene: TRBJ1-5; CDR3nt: TGCGCCAGCAGCTCGGGACAGGGGGACAATCAGCCCCAGCATTTT; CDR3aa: CASSSGQGDNQPQHF
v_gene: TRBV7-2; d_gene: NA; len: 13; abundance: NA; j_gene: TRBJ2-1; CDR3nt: TGTGCCAGCAGCTTGCCTAGGATCGATGAGCAGTTCTTC; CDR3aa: CASSLPRIDEQFF
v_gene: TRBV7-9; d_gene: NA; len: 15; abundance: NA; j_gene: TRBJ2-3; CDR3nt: TGTGCCAGCAGCTTACAAGGGGCTAACACAGATACGCAGTATTTT; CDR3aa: CASSLQGANTDTQYF
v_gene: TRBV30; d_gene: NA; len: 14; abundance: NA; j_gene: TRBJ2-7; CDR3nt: TGTGCCTGGAGTTCGCCGGGACATCCATACGAGCAGTACTTC; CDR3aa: CAWSSPGHPYEQYF
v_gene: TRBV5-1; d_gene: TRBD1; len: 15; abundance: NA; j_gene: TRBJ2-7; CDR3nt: TGCGCCAGCAGCTCCGGGTGGGACAGGGGTTACGAGCAGTACTTC; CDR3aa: CASSSGWDRGYEQYF
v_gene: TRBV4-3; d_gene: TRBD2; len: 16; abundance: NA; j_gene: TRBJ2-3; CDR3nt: TGCGCCAGCAGCCAAGAGGTAGCGGGAGGGGGGGATACGCAGTATTTT; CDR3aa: CASSQEVAGGGDTQYF
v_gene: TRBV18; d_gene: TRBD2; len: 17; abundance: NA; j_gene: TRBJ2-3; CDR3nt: TGTGCCAGCTCACCACCTAGCGGGAGTTTCGGCACAGATACGCAGTATTTT; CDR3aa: CASSPPSGSFGTDTQYF
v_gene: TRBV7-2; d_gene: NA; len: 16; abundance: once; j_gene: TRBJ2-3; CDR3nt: TGTGCCAGCAGCTTAGTTGGGCCAAGAACCACAGATACGCAGTATTTT; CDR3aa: CASSLVGPRTTDTQYF
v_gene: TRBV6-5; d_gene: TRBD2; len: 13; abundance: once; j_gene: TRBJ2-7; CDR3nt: TGTGCCAGCGGGCTAGCGGCCCCCTACGAGCAGTACTTC; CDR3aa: CASGLAAPYEQYF
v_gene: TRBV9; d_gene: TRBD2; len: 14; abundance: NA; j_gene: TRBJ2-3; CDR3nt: TGTGCCAGCAGCCGGCTAGCGGGAGAGGGTACGCAGTATTTT; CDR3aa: CASSRLAGEGTQYF
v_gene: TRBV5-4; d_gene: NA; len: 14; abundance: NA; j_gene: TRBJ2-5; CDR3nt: TGTGCCAGCAGCCCCGAGGGGCGGCAAGAGACCCAGTACTTC; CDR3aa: CASSPEGRQETQYF
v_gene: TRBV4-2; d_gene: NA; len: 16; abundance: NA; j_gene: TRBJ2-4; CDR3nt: TGTGCCAGCAGCCAAGAACTCGGATTAGCCAAAAACATTCAGTACTTC; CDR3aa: CASSQELGLAKNIQYF
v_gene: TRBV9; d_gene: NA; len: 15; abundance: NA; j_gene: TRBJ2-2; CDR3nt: TGTGCCAGCAGCGTAGCCGGGCTTGGGGCCGGGGAGCTGTTTTTT; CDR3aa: CASSVAGLGAGELFF